This record looks at one T cell receptor beta chain sequence and its context. The record originates from a study of blood T cell repertoires in COVID-19. Participants came from some 23 US areas, aged roughly 18 to 95 years. Cohorts were based on clinical histories the participants reported. Cohort 3 recovered donors had two negative PCRs, clearance, or symptom resolution. TCRdb's table, derived via immunoSEQ multiplex PCR, lists solely in-frame clones and lacks some. The sample consists of about 380,000 clones, approximately 90% of them appearing once. Germline V gene lookup returns CDR1 GTSNPN and CDR2 SVGIG (reference sequence). V lost 2 bases, J lost 4 bases, and 14 bases lay in between. There are 14 residues in the CDR3.

The sample consisted of PBMCs or T cells enriched from blood (not recorded which). This TCR derives from a woman under 30 who had recovered from COVID-19. The V and J genes are TRBV30 and TRBJ1-2; TRBD1 might be the D (5 bases). In nucleotides, the CDR3 is TGTGCCTGGAGTTCCAGGGCGAGAGGCTATGGCTACACCTTC. Translated: CAWSSRARGYGYTF.